Sequencing of this T cell receptor (beta chain) was carried out in a study of T-cell memory formation after mild COVID-19. Turning to the study itself: Largely, the TCR clusters proved donor specific. Findings and limits, study-wide: Balance between CD4 and CD8 was seen in clones contracting day 15 to 85, and a CD4+ lean was seen in later expanders. SARS-CoV-2 specificity of second-wave clones peaking day 37 was unconfirmed.

TCRdb itself ran the 5' RACE reads through MiXCR, one entry per CDR3 protein. In the table there are hundreds of thousands of distinct CDR3 sequences, approximately 8.4% of which are singletons. The germline V gene encodes CDR1 SNHLY and CDR2 FYNNEI. V lost 6 bases and J lost 3; bases outside the gene matches: 10. This CDR3 has 16 residues. On this clonotype itself: Its antigen is undetermined.

The chain employs TRBV2 and TRBJ1-5, with 8 bases identical to TRBD1. Sequenced sample: PBMCs or a T cell subset sorted from them (not recorded which). This TCR was recovered from a man younger than 35 who had mild COVID-19 (a few samples of this study predate the infection). Cell type and time point are not known. The CDR3 protein is CASRDRAYPPNQPQHF. The CDR3 region has the DNA TGTGCCAGCAGGGACAGGGCCTATCCCCCCAATCAGCCCCAGCATTTT.